The sequence of this T cell receptor beta chain was determined in a study of cytomegalovirus exposure and HLA in healthy donors. Findings of the study overall: Approximately 17,000 TCR beta sequences were associated with HLA alleles at 0.05 false discovery rate in a later analysis. As a later analysis showed, a missense DCLRE1C variant was linked to trimming of TCR beta V- and J-genes. Previously analyzed data showed that most TCR beta V segments were productive at a frequency of about 90% or about 30%.

Each donor's status was that of a healthy bone marrow donor. PCR involved 60 Vbeta and 13 Jbeta primers. Sequenced by immunoSEQ multiplex PCR; TCRdb stores in-frame clones only, minus some. The sample includes over 95,000 clones, roughly 80% of them seen just once. About this clone: The antigen remains unidentified.

Input material: PBMCs. This TCR was sampled from a female donor in good health and CMV-seronegative.

CDR3 protein: CASSQVPGINSPLHF. DNA for the CDR3: TGTGCCAGCAGCCAAGTGCCAGGGATTAATTCACCCCTCCACTTT. This chain connects TRBV4-2 to TRBJ1-6; D is perhaps TRBD1 (5 bases). Trimming cost V 1 base and J 6 bases, with 10 bases left between them. Germline V CDR1 and CDR2: LGHNA, YNFKEQ. CDR3 length: 15 residues.